This is a list of T cell receptor beta chains from one sample in a study of somatic mutations in cytotoxic T cells in rheumatoid arthritis. Generated by immunoSEQ multiplex PCR, the TCRdb table keeps only in-frame clones and is missing some. The sample comprises roughly 20,000 clones, 75% to 90% of which are singletons, and roughly 10% rests with the top ten. The specimen was CD8+ T cells sorted from blood. Receptors were obtained from an adult with rheumatoid arthritis. Both conserved end residues are part of each CDR3. A D gene is named only where the DNA matches it firmly. Clone size is given for some rows only: seen once, a few or many times, or a class if the clone is expanded.

j_gene | abundance | d_gene | v_gene | CDR3nt | CDR3aa
TRBJ2-1 | NA | NA | TRBV27 | TGTGCCAGCAGTTTAGATGGAGATGAGCAGTTCTTC | CASSLDGDEQFF
TRBJ2-6 | NA | NA | TRBV18 | TGTGCCAGCTCACCTCCCTCGTCTGGGGCCAACGTCCTGACTTTC | CASSPPSSGANVLTF
TRBJ1-1 | NA | NA | TRBV5-5 | TGTGCCAGCAGCTTGGACATTCCAGATGAAGCTTTCTTT | CASSLDIPDEAFF
TRBJ2-3 | NA | NA | TRBV4-1 | TGCGCCAGCAGCCAATCGAGGAGCACAGATACGCAGTATTTT | CASSQSRSTDTQYF
TRBJ1-1 | NA | TRBD1 | TRBV6-5 | TGTGCCAGCAGTGGATTATCAGGGGGCACTGAAGCTTTCTTT | CASSGLSGGTEAFF
TRBJ2-5 | NA | TRBD2 | TRBV29-1 | TGCAGCGTTGGCCCTAGCGGGGGATTGCGAGAGACCCAGTACTTC | CSVGPSGGLRETQYF
TRBJ2-3 | NA | TRBD1 | TRBV28 | TGTGCCAGCAGTTTCCCCCCTACGGGACAGCGAAGCACAGATACGCAGTATTTT | CASSFPPTGQRSTDTQYF
TRBJ1-1 | NA | TRBD1 | TRBV6-1 | TGTGCCAGCAGTGAAGCGCCGGGACAGGGGGCGGCGGCAGCTTTCTTT | CASSEAPGQGAAAAFF
TRBJ2-7 | NA | NA | TRBV27 | TGTGCCAGCGCCCCCAGCTACATCTACGAGCAGTACTTC | CASAPSYIYEQYF
TRBJ2-5 | NA | TRBD2 | TRBV5-4 | TGTGCCAGCAGCACACTTAGCGGGAAAGAGACCCAGTACTTC | CASSTLSGKETQYF
TRBJ1-5 | NA | NA | TRBV28 | TGTGCCAGCAGTTTATGGTCCGCTTCCCTCGGCAGCAATCAGCCCCAGCATTTT | CASSLWSASLGSNQPQHF
TRBJ2-7 | medium-sized | TRBD2 | TRBV2 | TGTGCCAGCAGCCCCGAGGGACTAGTCGTGGACTACGAGCAGTACTTC | CASSPEGLVVDYEQYF
TRBJ2-3 | NA | TRBD2 | TRBV10-3 | TGTGCCATCAGTGAGTCAGCGGGGGAGGGAGATACGCAGTATTTT | CAISESAGEGDTQYF
TRBJ2-6 | NA | NA | TRBV21-1 | TGTGCCAGCAGCAAAGTGTACGGGTTTACTACTGGGGCCAACGTCCTGACTTTC | CASSKVYGFTTGANVLTF
TRBJ1-6 | NA | NA | TRBV27 | TGTGCCAGCAGTTTACAGAATTCACCCCTCCACTTT | CASSLQNSPLHF
TRBJ1-1 | NA | NA | TRBV2 | TGTGCCAGCAGGGAGGTTTCAGCTTTCTTT | CASREVSAFF
TRBJ1-4 | few | NA | TRBV7-9 | TGTGCCAGCAGCCGTAATGGTGGGGAAAAACTGTTTTTT | CASSRNGGEKLFF
TRBJ1-1 | few | NA | TRBV27 | TGTGCCAGCAGTTTATCGTTTAACACTGAAGCTTTCTTT | CASSLSFNTEAFF
TRBJ2-1 | NA | TRBD2 | TRBV9 | TGTGCCAGCAGCGCGGGACTACCGGTCGTGGATGAGCAGTTCTTC | CASSAGLPVVDEQFF
TRBJ2-3 | NA | NA | TRBV4-1 | TGCGCCAGCAGCCCGGCAGTATTGGGAACGCAGTATTTT | CASSPAVLGTQYF
TRBJ1-3 | NA | NA | TRBV10-3 | TGTGCCATACAGGGCTCAGGAAACACCATATATTTT | CAIQGSGNTIYF
TRBJ1-3 | NA | NA | TRBV4-1 | TGCGCCAGCAGCCAAGAAGTCTCTCCGAGGGGAAACACCATATATTTT | CASSQEVSPRGNTIYF
TRBJ1-1 | NA | NA | TRBV5-1 | TGCGCCAGCAGGCAGGGTCCTTTAAACACTGAAGCTTTCTTT | CASRQGPLNTEAFF
TRBJ1-2 | NA | TRBD1 | TRBV6-1 | TGTGCCACCCAGACAGGGCCTATGGGAAGGTATGGCTACACCTTC | CATQTGPMGRYGYTF
TRBJ1-1 | medium-sized | NA | TRBV5-1 | TGCGCCAGCAGGGGCGAGGGCAGGGGAACTGAAGCTTTCTTT | CASRGEGRGTEAFF
TRBJ1-2 | NA | NA | TRBV7-9 | TGTGCCAGCAGCTTAGGACAGGCCACCAACTTC | CASSLGQATNF
TRBJ2-1 | NA | TRBD2 | TRBV4-2 | TGTGCCAGCAGCCAGACTAGCGGGGGCGATGAGCAGTTCTTC | CASSQTSGGDEQFF
TRBJ1-5 | NA | NA | TRBV5-6 | TGTGCCAGCAGCTTTTGGTTCTCCAGAGCGAATCAGCCCCAGCATTTT | CASSFWFSRANQPQHF
TRBJ2-7 | few | TRBD2 | TRBV7-9 | TGTGCCAGCAGCCCAGCGGGGGGGGCCGCGGTCTACGAGCAGTACTTC | CASSPAGGAAVYEQYF
TRBJ2-4 | NA | NA | TRBV7-8 | TGTGCCAGCAGCCCTATATCGGGACTAGCCAAAAACATTCAGTACTTC | CASSPISGLAKNIQYF
TRBJ1-2 | NA | NA | TRBV19 | TGTGCCATATCACGTTCACACCCGGGACAAAACTATGGCTACACCTTC | CAISRSHPGQNYGYTF
TRBJ1-1 | NA | NA | TRBV28 | TGTGCCAGCACTCCCAGGACGGATTACACTGAAGCTTTCTTT | CASTPRTDYTEAFF
TRBJ2-7 | once | TRBD1 | TRBV13 | TGTGCGAGCAGGACAGGGTCGTACGAGCAGTACTTC | CASRTGSYEQYF
TRBJ2-5 | NA | NA | TRBV9 | TGTGCCAGCAGCTTGGGGCGGGCCTTCCTGGGAGAGACCCAGTACTTC | CASSLGRAFLGETQYF
TRBJ2-5 | NA | NA | TRBV19 | TGTGCCAGTAGTATAGACGGCGAGGGTATCGGTAAGGAGACCCAGTACTTC | CASSIDGEGIGKETQYF
TRBJ2-5 | NA | TRBD2 | TRBV7-2 | TGTGCCAGCAGCTTAGGGTTTAGGTTTGGACTAGCGGACCAAGAGACCCAGTACTTC | CASSLGFRFGLADQETQYF
TRBJ1-6 | NA | NA | TRBV6-5 | TGTGCCAGCAGTTACAGTTTGAGTTCACCCCTCCACTTT | CASSYSLSSPLHF
TRBJ1-6 | NA | TRBD1 | TRBV14 | TGTGCCAGCAGCCGACAGGGGGCGGACGTTAATTCACCCCTCCACTTT | CASSRQGADVNSPLHF
TRBJ2-1 | NA | NA | TRBV7-9 | TGTGCCAGCGGGAGGACGGGGTCCCTGAGCTCCTACAATGAGCAGTTCTTC | CASGRTGSLSSYNEQFF
TRBJ1-5 | NA | TRBD1 | TRBV5-1 | TGCGCCAGCAGCTTGACAGGGGGCTTGCAGCCCCAGCATTTT | CASSLTGGLQPQHF
TRBJ1-1 | NA | NA | TRBV2 | TGTGCCAGCAGAAGGGGTTACACTGAAGCTTTCTTT | CASRRGYTEAFF
TRBJ2-1 | NA | TRBD2 | TRBV27 | TGTGCCAGCCACCCTCCGGGACTAGCGGATTCCTTCTACAATGAGCAGTTCTTC | CASHPPGLADSFYNEQFF
TRBJ2-1 | few | NA | TRBV4-1 | TGCGCCAGCAGCCAAGGTAACGGTAATGAGCAGTTCTTC | CASSQGNGNEQFF
TRBJ2-5 | NA | TRBD2 | TRBV10-3 | TGTGCCATCAGCCCCCTAGCGGGGGTTGAGACCCAGTACTTC | CAISPLAGVETQYF